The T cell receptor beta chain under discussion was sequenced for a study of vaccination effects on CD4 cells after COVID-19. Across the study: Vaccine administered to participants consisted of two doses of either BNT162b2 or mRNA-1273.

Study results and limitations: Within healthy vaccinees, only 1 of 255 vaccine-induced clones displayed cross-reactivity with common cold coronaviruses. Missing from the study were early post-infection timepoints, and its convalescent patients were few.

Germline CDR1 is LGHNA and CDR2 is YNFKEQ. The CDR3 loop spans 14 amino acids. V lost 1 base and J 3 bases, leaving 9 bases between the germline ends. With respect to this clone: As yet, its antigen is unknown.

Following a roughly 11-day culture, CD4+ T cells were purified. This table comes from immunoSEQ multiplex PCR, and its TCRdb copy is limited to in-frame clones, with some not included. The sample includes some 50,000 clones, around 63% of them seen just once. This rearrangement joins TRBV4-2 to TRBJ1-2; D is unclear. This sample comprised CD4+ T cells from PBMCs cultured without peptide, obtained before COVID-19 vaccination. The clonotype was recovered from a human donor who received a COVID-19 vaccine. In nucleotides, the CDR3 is TGTGCCAGCAGCCAAGTAGGCGCCGACTATGGCTACACCTTC. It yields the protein CASSQVGADYGYTF.